This TCR beta chain was obtained from a study of T cells after posttransplantation cyclophosphamide. A few counts support this clone. Its antigen is not known. Study observations and caveats: TRB overlap between skin or GI tissue T cells and blood was limited. After PTCy, TRB diversity resembled that of CNI/methotrexate controls. Donor-recipient repertoire similarity was low at 1-2 months, rising over year one.

The method was immunoSEQ multiplex PCR; TCRdb's version includes in-frame clones alone and lacks a portion of them. The sample is made up of fewer than 40,000 clones, none counted only once. Germline V CDR1 and CDR2: MNHEY, SMNVEV (reference sequence). V lost 7 bases and J 7 bases, leaving 10 bases between the germline ends. CDR3 size: 12 residues. The related graft donor's blood sample was taken on the day of bone marrow donation. The sequence came from a woman between 45 and 60 years old in good health and a related stem cell transplant donor. The chain couples TRBV27 to TRBJ2-2; tentative D call: TRBD2 (6 bases). Source material: PBMCs. The CDR3 spells CASIGEVGELFF. CDR3 nucleotides: TGTGCCAGCATAGGGGAGGTCGGGGAGCTGTTTTTT.